This entry lists 15 T cell receptor beta chains sequenced from one sample in a study of cytomegalovirus exposure and HLA in healthy donors. Sequencing used immunoSEQ multiplex PCR; TCRdb keeps in-frame clones, though not all of them. The profile shows under 350,000 clones, approximately 86% of them singletons. The sequencing sample was made of PBMCs. The receptor set was obtained from a woman younger than 35 in good health and CMV-seronegative.

The sample holds one count of this clone. The V gene is TRBV4-3, the J gene TRBJ2-1, with 8 bases fitting TRBD1. The CDR3 extends over 15 amino acids. Germline loops: CDR1 LGHNA, CDR2 YSLEER. After removal of 2 bases from V and 2 bases from J, the junction contained 2 bases not matched to a gene. CDR3 nucleotide sequence: TGCGCCAGCAGCCAAAACAGGGGGGCCTACAATGAGCAGTTCTTC. Its protein is CASSQNRGAYNEQFF.

The chain uses TRBV5-1 and TRBJ1-4; possibly TRBD1 for D (5 bases). Trimming removed 0 bases from V and 6 bases from J, with 9 bases in between. Looked up from germline, CDR1 is SGHRS and CDR2 is YFSETQ. This CDR3 has 14 residues. CDR3 region: CASSLGGTDEKLFF. In DNA form, the CDR3 reads TGCGCCAGCAGCTTGGGCGGGACGGATGAAAAACTGTTTTTT.

This sequence joins TRBV29-1 and TRBJ2-3; D is uncertain. Looked up from germline, CDR1 is SQVTM and CDR2 is ANQGSEA. Between the trimmed V and J ends, which lost 1 base and 2 bases, there was a span of 10 bases. The CDR3 has 14 residues. The CDR3: CSVEVPVSTDTQYF. In DNA, the CDR3 is TGCAGCGTTGAAGTGCCAGTTTCCACAGATACGCAGTATTTT.

This chain links TRBV29-1 with TRBJ2-2; tentatively, D is TRBD2 (5 bases). Deletions cut 1 base from V and 6 bases from J, with 12 bases between. The CDR3 runs 14 residues. Germline CDR1 and CDR2: SQVTM and ANQGSEA. The CDR3 nucleotides read TGCAGCGTTGAAGGGGTGAGGGCCCCCGGGGAGCTGTTTTTT. It specifies CSVEGVRAPGELFF.

The rearrangement uses TRBV4-1 and TRBJ2-1; 7 bases fit TRBD2. Per the germline V gene, CDR1 is MGHRA and CDR2 is YSYEKL. The CDR3 is 13 amino acids. Trimming cost V 6 bases and J 7 bases; bases outside gene matches: 6. The CDR3 bases are TGCGCCAGCAGTTTCTCACTAGCGAATGAGCAGTTCTTC. It codes for CASSFSLANEQFF.

The CDR3, as DNA: TGTGCCAGCAGTATTCCACTAGCGGGAGGAAAATACAATGAGCAGTTCTTC. This translates into CASSIPLAGGKYNEQFF. The chain joins TRBV2 to TRBJ2-1, with TRBD2 matching over 12 bases. The CDR3 is made up of 17 amino acids. Germline lookup yields CDR1 SNHLY and CDR2 FYNNEI. V lost 5 bases to trimming and J lost 4 bases; unmatched junction nucleotides: 9.

This clone showed up just once. The V call is TRBV11-3, the J call TRBJ1-1, with TRBD1 matching over 9 bases. From germline, CDR1 is SGHNT and CDR2 YENEEA. There are 13 residues in the CDR3. Trimming took 1 base from V and 8 from J; bases not matched to a gene: 2. CDR3 amino acids: CASSLGTGAEAFF. DNA of the CDR3: TGTGCCAGCAGCTTAGGGACAGGGGCAGAAGCTTTCTTT. The full variable domain, its missing parts supplied by reference TRBV11-3 and TRBJ1-1, is EAGVVQSPRYKIIEKKQPVAFWCNPISGHNTLYWYLQNLGQGPELLIRYENEEAVDDSQLPKDRFSAERLKGVDSTLKIQPAELGDSAVYLCASSLGTGAEAFFGQGTRLTVV.

The gene calls are TRBV20-1 and TRBJ2-3, with D possibly being TRBD2 (5 bases). Trimming shortened V by 6 bases and J by 4 bases, and 8 bases separated the two germline ends. From germline, CDR1 is DFQATT and CDR2 SNEGSKA (reference sequence). The CDR3 runs to 11 residues. The CDR3 reads CSAPEADTQYF. The DNA for the CDR3 is TGCAGTGCGCCGGAGGCAGATACGCAGTATTTT.

This clone was seen once. The chain joins TRBV7-3 to TRBJ2-7, with D perhaps matching TRBD1 (6 bases). V was clipped by 5 bases and J by 2 bases, with 13 bases between them. The CDR3 contains 14 residues. Germline values: CDR1 SGHTA, CDR2 FQGTGA. Here the CDR3 DNA reads TGTGCCAGCAGCAACGGGGCAGGGGCCTACGAGCAGTACTTC. Its protein is CASSNGAGAYEQYF.

V usage is TRBV13 and J usage is TRBJ2-3; 7 positions match TRBD1. The CDR3 is made up of 16 amino acids. The germline gives CDR1 PRHDT, CDR2 FYEKMQ (reference sequence). J lost 7 bases, V lost 7 bases, and 17 bases had no gene match. In DNA, the CDR3 is TGTGCCAGCACGTGGGTCGGACAGGTCGACCGGAATACGCAGTATTTT. Translation gives CASTWVGQVDRNTQYF. Complete variable domain (other parts from reference TRBV13 and TRBJ2-3): AAGVIQSPRHLIKEKRETATLKCYPIPRHDTVYWYQQGPGQDPQFLISFYEKMQSDKGSIPDRFSAQQFSDYHSELNMSSLELGDSALYFCASTWVGQVDRNTQYFGPGTRLTVL.

The rearrangement links TRBV4-1 to TRBJ2-1; TRBD2 agrees at 13 bases. Germline CDR1 is MGHRA and CDR2 is YSYEKL. The CDR3 contains 17 residues. J gave up 2 bases and V 4 bases, and 5 bases lay outside the gene matches. CDR3 DNA sequence: TGCGCCAGCAGCCGGACTAGCGGGAGTACAGCCTACAATGAGCAGTTCTTC. Its translation: CASSRTSGSTAYNEQFF.

The chain uses TRBV11-2 and TRBJ2-1; perhaps TRBD2 as D (6 bases). The CDR3 runs 17 residues. Germline loops: CDR1 SGHAT, CDR2 FQNNGV. V lost 1 base and J 0 bases, leaving 13 bases between the germline ends. The CDR3, as DNA: TGTGCCAGCAGCTTAGGCGGGGAGAGAAGCTCCTACAATGAGCAGTTCTTC. Its translation: CASSLGGERSSYNEQFF.

The CDR3 coding sequence is TGTGCCAGCAGCTACGGCGGGACAGGGGTATTTGTCGAGCAGTACTTC. It codes for CASSYGGTGVFVEQYF. The chain carries TRBV5-5 and TRBJ2-7, with TRBD1 matching over 10 bases. Germline CDR1 reads SGHKS; CDR2 reads YYEKEE (reference sequence). The CDR3 spans 16 residues. Trimming at V came to 3 bases and at J to 6 bases, leaving 12 bases not matched to a gene.

J is TRBJ2-7 and V is TRBV25-1, with TRBD2 matching over 8 bases. Germline CDR1 and CDR2: MGHDK and SYGVNS. The CDR3 totals 15 residues. Trimming at V came to 8 bases and at J to 7 bases, leaving 16 bases not matched to a gene. Here the CDR3 DNA reads TGTGCCAGCCAAATCACTAGCGGATTAACGGCGGAGCAGTACTTC. It is translated as CASQITSGLTAEQYF.

The chain uses TRBV7-2 and TRBJ2-7; TRBD1 matches 9 bases. CDR1 is SGHTA, CDR2 FQGNSA, per germline. V shed 1 base and J 2 bases; nucleotides not matched to a gene: 9. The CDR3 extends over 17 amino acids. CDR3 DNA: TGTGCCAGCAGCTTAGTGCCGTCGGGACAGGGAGCCTACGAGCAGTACTTC. Protein: CASSLVPSGQGAYEQYF.